This entry features one TCR beta chain sequence. As yet, its antigen is unknown. The sample comes from a study of shared clonotypes between healthy human individuals. Study-level results: Several donors had 5% to 6% of their naive CD4 clonotypes in common.

TCRdb's table, derived via immunoSEQ multiplex PCR, lists solely in-frame clones and lacks some. The sample includes approximately 940,000 clones, around 80% seen only once; the top ten take approximately 1.5%. Splitting the CD4+ cells yielded a CD45RA+ naive subset and a CD45RA-negative memory subset. This CDR3 has 13 amino acids. Germline values: CDR1 MGHRA, CDR2 YSYEKL. Trimming shortened V by 5 bases and J by 4 bases, and 9 bases separated the two germline ends. V gene TRBV4-1 combines with J gene TRBJ1-5; tentative D call: TRBD1 (5 bases). The source of this sequence is a man younger than 35 in good health. The sample was memory CD4+ T cells sorted from blood. Described subset: CD45RA-negative fraction. CDR3 protein: CASSSQVNQPQHF. The DNA for the CDR3 is TGCGCCAGCAGCTCACAGGTAAATCAGCCCCAGCATTTT.